These T cell receptor beta chains were read from a single sample in a study of shared clonotypes between healthy human individuals. Libraries were prepared by immunoSEQ multiplex PCR; TCRdb keeps only in-frame clonotypes and omits some of them. The sample comprises about 660,000 clones, around two thirds of which are singletons, and about 1.7% rests with the top ten. The sample comprised memory CD4+ T cells sorted from blood. Receptors were obtained from a young woman in good health. CDR3s include the opening cysteine and the closing phenylalanine or tryptophan. Fields, in order: J gene, V gene, CDR3 protein.

TRBJ2-1,TRBV28,CASSLLAGVDEQFF
TRBJ2-1,TRBV7-9,CASSSTGGSPEQFF
TRBJ1-1,TRBV5-1,CASSQSTGPRTEAFF
TRBJ2-2,TRBV6-1,CASRDLGRDTGELFF
TRBJ1-5,TRBV7-2,CASSLVSLTNQPQHF
TRBJ1-2,TRBV28,CASSLPLGPYGYTF
TRBJ1-5,TRBV30,CAWSAGTGAEHQPQHF
TRBJ2-2,TRBV25-1,CASTNLITGELFF
TRBJ2-3,TRBV19,CASSRGTSGRSDTQYF
TRBJ2-7,TRBV7-3,CASSPPYF
TRBJ1-5,TRBV12-5,CANGTPDSNQPQHF
TRBJ2-1,TRBV27,CASSLSKAGGYNEQFF
TRBJ2-6,TRBV23-1,CASSQFGLAGYSGANVLTF
TRBJ1-5,TRBV19,CASTRDRNNQPQHF
TRBJ1-1,TRBV2,CASRTLGKNTEAFF
TRBJ2-3,TRBV25-1,CASSEMAGASTDTQYF
TRBJ1-2,TRBV28,CASRPGTATNYGYTF
TRBJ1-5,TRBV10-1,CASSAQDAGPQHF
TRBJ1-2,TRBV6-4,CASSPGHSSNYGYTF
TRBJ2-7,TRBV10-3,CAISTSGRGYEQYF
TRBJ2-5,TRBV5-6,CASSLYGDSEETQYF
TRBJ2-1,TRBV5-1,CASSPGAGRASMEQFF
TRBJ1-2,TRBV7-3,CASSLTPDRRYGYTF
TRBJ1-3,TRBV10-3,CAISESAGASGNTIYF
TRBJ1-4,TRBV6-6,CASSYGQGGEKLFF
TRBJ2-1,TRBV7-2,CASSPFSLGTGEQFF
TRBJ1-5,TRBV30,CAWAGTVSNQPQHF
TRBJ2-7,TRBV9,CASSVGLAERGEQYF
TRBJ2-1,TRBV28,CATADPLGTTSYNEQFF
TRBJ1-2,TRBV28,CASSTGTGGGYTF
TRBJ1-5,TRBV5-8,CASSFSHQPQHF
TRBJ2-2,TRBV5-1,CASTRAGGRATGELFF
TRBJ1-5,TRBV18,CASSPKDRMSNQPQHF
TRBJ1-4,TRBV4-2,CASSQQENEKLFF
TRBJ2-1,TRBV5-1,CATAKDSGSYNEQFF
TRBJ2-7,TRBV28,CASTSTLNSGSFSYEQYF
TRBJ2-1,TRBV29-1,CSVTGLAGGPDRFF
TRBJ2-4,TRBV6-1,CASSEARLAKNIQYF
TRBJ1-2,TRBV11-2,CASSFTGAAIYGYTF
TRBJ2-5,TRBV7-7,CASSLGAGGSETQYF
TRBJ2-5,TRBV11-3,CASSLGGQTRTQYF
TRBJ2-1,TRBV29-1,CSVKARGQPKLDEQFF
TRBJ1-1,TRBV10-1,CASSKRPDTEAFF
TRBJ2-1,TRBV2,CASSNLSPLDNEQFF
TRBJ1-1,TRBV6-1,CASTLYGEAFF
TRBJ1-4,TRBV6-6,CASSRSSGWDEKLFF
TRBJ2-3,TRBV10-1,CASSQSGRPDTQYF
TRBJ1-2,TRBV30,CAWSVGQGVANYGYTF
TRBJ2-6,TRBV2,CASSDSGASGANVLTF
TRBJ2-3,TRBV7-6,CASSLAGGPTDTQYF
TRBJ2-1,TRBV28,CASSSPSIVQFF
TRBJ2-1,TRBV28,CASSPVGLAGGFSSDEQFF
TRBJ1-1,TRBV28,CASSLDGGGQAFF